The rows below give T cell receptor beta chains drawn from one sample of a study of long-term antiretroviral therapy in people with HIV. Assay: immunoSEQ multiplex PCR; the TCRdb copy retains only in-frame clones and omits some. This sample has approximately 22,000 clones; approximately 86% occur once, and the top ten carry 4% to 5%. Sequences were derived from unsorted PBMCs, sampled 1.3 years after starting antiretroviral therapy. These receptors were taken from a man between 60 and 75 years old with HIV. The CDR3 runs from the conserved cysteine through the conserved F or W. Each record gives: V gene, J gene, clone size, CDR3 length, CDR3 protein. Not all rows give a size; the values are once, few, many and, for expanded clones, a class.

TRBV28	TRBJ1-3	.	16	CASSLEDRGSGNTIYF
TRBV27	TRBJ2-7	.	13	CASSYDRGHEQYF
TRBV25-1	TRBJ1-5	.	18	CASSDSPPGQGHNQPQHF
TRBV5-1	TRBJ2-1	.	14	CASNQGGVYNEQFF
TRBV18	TRBJ1-4	.	15	CASSRTGTTNEKLFF
TRBV5-4	TRBJ2-7	.	14	CASSYIGTRYEQYF
TRBV18	TRBJ2-7	.	15	CASSPASGGTYEQYF
TRBV6-1	TRBJ2-3	.	16	CASSEQLAGGGDTQYF
TRBV14	TRBJ2-7	.	16	CANPRWLGPISYEQYF
TRBV2	TRBJ1-1	.	13	CASSDRENTEAFF
TRBV10-2	TRBJ1-3	.	13	CASSENGENTIYF
TRBV13	TRBJ2-3	.	17	CASSSGLAGKGTDTQYF
TRBV6-5	TRBJ2-7	few	14	CASKSKGASYEQYF
TRBV5-1	TRBJ2-2	.	17	CASSSPSPRANTGELFF
TRBV6-1	TRBJ2-7	.	13	CASSELDLYEQYF
TRBV2	TRBJ2-2	.	14	CASNRGPGTGELFF
TRBV6-5	TRBJ1-6	.	14	CASRRTGRDSPLHF
TRBV15	TRBJ2-7	.	17	CATSSEWAGGPSGEQYF
TRBV12-5	TRBJ1-1	once	12	CASGSVITEAFF
TRBV7-9	TRBJ2-7	.	15	CASSLRSGENYEQYF
TRBV11-2	TRBJ2-7	.	17	CASSLVGLAGSSYEQYF
TRBV2	TRBJ2-7	.	15	CASSKPVSGWYEQYF
TRBV10-3	TRBJ2-2	.	14	CAISEDRETGELFF
TRBV30	TRBJ2-5	.	14	CAWSRGPLGETQYF
TRBV18	TRBJ2-1	.	15	CASSPNGGSNNEQFF
TRBV11-2	TRBJ1-1	.	13	CASSLSQHTEAFF
TRBV7-7	TRBJ2-2	once	13	CASSLERAGELFF
TRBV5-1	TRBJ2-1	once	14	CASSPTSSYNEQFF
TRBV7-9	TRBJ2-2	.	15	CASSLVRARTGELFF
TRBV9	TRBJ1-2	.	16	CASSVDRVGVSYGYTF
TRBV4-1	TRBJ1-1	few	14	CASSQDLQNTEAFF
TRBV5-1	TRBJ2-1	.	12	CASSPNYNEQFF
TRBV5-5	TRBJ2-2	.	16	CASSAPGQGFTGELFF
TRBV19	TRBJ2-7	.	13	CASSIWHLYEQYF
TRBV18	TRBJ1-1	.	15	CASSLKTGRDTEAFF
TRBV6-1	TRBJ1-5	.	15	CASYLLTGVHQPQHF
TRBV28	TRBJ2-7	.	12	CASRGATYEQYF
TRBV6-1	TRBJ1-1	.	13	CASSEQKNTEAFF
TRBV5-1	TRBJ1-5	.	14	CASSLEGQDQPQHF
TRBV7-9	TRBJ2-3	.	13	CASSYRGYGTQYF
TRBV5-4	TRBJ1-1	.	12	CASSIVDTEAFF
TRBV5-1	TRBJ1-2	.	13	CASNEGTGYGYTF
TRBV5-1	TRBJ2-5	.	14	CASSSGRGRETQYF
TRBV29-1	TRBJ1-2	.	14	CSVDLGQGIYGYTF
TRBV27	TRBJ1-6	.	15	CASSLSMGDNSPLHF
TRBV5-1	TRBJ2-1	.	14	CASSLTTPWNEQFF
TRBV28	TRBJ2-7	.	15	CASSPGGGEPYEQYF
TRBV13	TRBJ2-3	.	12	CASSLVADTQYF
TRBV2	TRBJ1-1	few	14	CASSGVRVNTEAFF
TRBV6-9	TRBJ2-3	once	15	CAGQCARLGADTQYF
TRBV5-1	TRBJ2-7	.	15	CASSFPGQASYEQYF
TRBV14	TRBJ1-4	.	16	CASSRDVGHGNEKLFF
TRBV18	TRBJ2-7	.	15	CASSPGTSGINEQYF
TRBV12-5	TRBJ1-1	.	13	CASGLAGHTEAFF
TRBV7-2	TRBJ2-1	.	15	CASSPPGGAGSEQFF
TRBV28	TRBJ1-2	.	13	CASSFRANYGYTF
TRBV25-1	TRBJ2-3	.	9	CARPDTQYF
TRBV7-2	TRBJ1-1	.	13	CATSKFKAPEAFF
TRBV15	TRBJ2-5	.	18	CATSRDHKAGGYQETQYF